These 23 T cell receptor beta chains came from one sample sequenced in a study of blood T cell repertoires in COVID-19. Repertoires were generated with immunoSEQ multiplex PCR, while TCRdb's copy carries only in-frame clones and drops some. The sample comprises roughly 200,000 clones, over 75% of which are singletons, and roughly 7.2% rests with the top ten. Sequenced input: PBMCs or T cells enriched from blood (not recorded which). The source of these receptors is a man aged 25 to 40 in a cohort exposed to, infected with or recovered from COVID-19 (not recorded which).

This clone was seen once. This chain joins TRBV6-5 and TRBJ2-7, with 9 bases matching TRBD1. Trimming took 6 bases from V and 6 from J; bases not matched to a gene: 9. Germline lookup yields CDR1 MNHEY and CDR2 SVGAGI. The CDR3 loop spans 14 amino acids. The CDR3 reads CASSSGQGIPEQYF. CDR3 coding DNA: TGTGCCAGCAGCTCGGGACAGGGTATTCCCGAGCAGTACTTC.

This chain joins TRBV18 and TRBJ1-1; 7 nucleotides align to TRBD1. CDR3 length: 15 amino acids. Germline assignment: CDR1 KGHSH and CDR2 LQKENI. After removal of 3 bases from V and 1 base from J, the junction contained 5 bases not matched to a gene. CDR3 protein: CASSPQTGTNTEAFF. Here the CDR3 DNA reads TGTGCCAGCTCACCCCAGACAGGGACGAACACTGAAGCTTTCTTT.

The CDR3 coding sequence is TGTGCCAGCAGCGAGGACAGGGGGGCTAACTATGGCTACACCTTC. This translates into CASSEDRGANYGYTF. The rearrangement joins TRBV21-1 to TRBJ1-2; TRBD1 was called by the table and not checked on the DNA. TRBV21-1 is a known pseudogene. The CDR3 loop spans 15 amino acids.

V gene TRBV3-1 (or the pseudogene TRBV3-2) combines with J gene TRBJ2-7, with D possibly matching TRBD2 (5 bases). This CDR3 is 19 amino acids long. V lost 1 base and J 2 bases, leaving 24 bases between the germline ends. Germline V gene data show CDR1 as LGHDT and CDR2 as YNNKEL (reference sequence). As DNA, the CDR3 is TGTGCCAGCAGCCAAGTTAGGTCGGACGAGGAGCGGTCGACCTACGAGCAGTACTTC. Its translation is CASSQVRSDEERSTYEQYF.

This chain links TRBV28 with TRBJ1-3, with 7 bases fitting TRBD1. With V trimmed by 2 bases and J by 2 bases, 9 bases remained unmatched. Germline lookup yields CDR1 MDHEN and CDR2 SYDVKM. The CDR3 contains 17 residues. CDR3 DNA: TGTGCCAGCAGTTTACCCAGGGACAGATTTACTGGAAACACCATATATTTT. Amino acids: CASSLPRDRFTGNTIYF.

The V gene is TRBV7-8, the J gene TRBJ2-2, with D perhaps TRBD1 (5 bases). This CDR3 spans 19 amino acids. Germline CDR1 is SGHVS and CDR2 is FQNEAQ. Trimming stripped 3 bases from V and 0 bases from J, with 20 bases between. The CDR3 loop reads CASSFPTHTGDPNTGELFF. The CDR3 DNA is TGTGCCAGCAGCTTTCCCACCCACACAGGAGATCCGAACACCGGGGAGCTGTTTTTT.

V usage is TRBV6-5 and J usage is TRBJ2-7, with a possible D match to TRBD1 (6 bases). The CDR3 contains 16 residues. Germline V gene data show CDR1 as MNHEY and CDR2 as SVGAGI. V lost 6 bases and J lost 5, with 23 bases in between. In DNA, the CDR3 is TGTGCCAGCAGCTACGGCGTCGGACAGTTCCCTAACGAGCAGTACTTC. Translated, it gives CASSYGVGQFPNEQYF.

This clone showed up just once. V is TRBV5-1 and J is TRBJ2-3; weak D call: TRBD2 (6 bases). The CDR3 is 16 amino acids. Looked up from germline, CDR1 is SGHRS and CDR2 is YFSETQ. V was cut by 1 base and J by 2 bases, with 14 bases left in between. The CDR3 nucleotides read TGCGCCAGCAGCTTGCAGGGACTCGATTACACAGATACGCAGTATTTT. It codes for CASSLQGLDYTDTQYF.

In its sample, this clone was seen once. The rearrangement uses TRBV27 and TRBJ1-2; no clear D. The CDR3 has 14 amino acids. Trimming left V 5 bases short and J 8 bases short, with 18 bases between. The V gene's germline CDR1 is MNHEY and CDR2 SMNVEV (reference sequence). CDR3 in amino acids: CASSRGVEGGGYTF. Written as DNA, the CDR3 is TGTGCCAGCAGTCGTGGTGTTGAGGGAGGAGGCTACACCTTC.

The chain employs TRBV7-2 and TRBJ1-1; 9 nucleotides align to TRBD1. Trimming cost V 1 base and J 4 bases; bases outside gene matches: 4. Looked up from germline, CDR1 is SGHTA and CDR2 is FQGNSA. There are 15 residues in the CDR3. The CDR3 DNA sequence: TGTGCCAGCAGCTTAGTAGTGACAGGGGGCACTGAAGCTTTCTTT. Its protein is CASSLVVTGGTEAFF.

V and J are TRBV6-5 and TRBJ2-7, with D possibly being TRBD1 (5 bases). V lost 2 bases and J lost 6, with 17 bases in between. The CDR3 spans 15 residues. Looked up from germline, CDR1 is MNHEY and CDR2 is SVGAGI. CDR3 DNA: TGTGCCAGCAGTTACGCAACAGGTATTGCCCGCGAGCAGTACTTC. Protein product: CASSYATGIAREQYF.

The rearrangement uses TRBV27 and TRBJ2-7; perhaps TRBD2 as D (7 bases). The germline V gene encodes CDR1 MNHEY and CDR2 SMNVEV (reference sequence). The CDR3 spans 15 residues. V was pared by 8 bases and J by 5 bases, with 22 bases between. CDR3 region: CASPPLGSGGHEQYF. CDR3 nucleotides: TGTGCCAGCCCCCCATTAGGATCGGGGGGCCACGAGCAGTACTTC.

V gene TRBV7-3 combines with J gene TRBJ2-1; D is unclear. The CDR3 totals 13 residues. V lost 4 bases and J lost 6, with 10 bases in between. In germline, CDR1 is SGHTA, CDR2 FQGTGA. CDR3 DNA: TGTGCCAGCAGCTCAGAACCAGGCAATGAGCAGTTCTTC. Protein product: CASSSEPGNEQFF. Looking up the rest from reference TRBV7-3 and TRBJ2-1 gives the full variable domain: GAGVSQTPSNKVTEKGKYVELRCDPISGHTALYWYRQSLGQGPEFLIYFQGTGAADDSGLPNDRFFAVRPEGSVSTLKIQRTERGDSAVYLCASSSEPGNEQFFGPGTRLTVL.

This rearrangement joins TRBV4-1 to TRBJ2-3, with a tentative D call TRBD2 (5 bases). The CDR3 extends over 13 amino acids. V was pared by 5 bases and J by 6 bases, with 12 bases between. The germline V gene encodes CDR1 MGHRA and CDR2 YSYEKL. The CDR3 nucleotides read TGCGCCAGCAGCGGGGAGAAGTCGGATACGCAGTATTTT. Protein sequence: CASSGEKSDTQYF.

The chain carries TRBV4-2 and TRBJ2-7; D might be TRBD2 (7 bases). The germline CDR1 and CDR2 sequences are LGHNA and YNFKEQ. The CDR3 is 16 residues long. The V and J ends lost 0 bases and 3 bases respectively, with 15 bases between them. In DNA, the CDR3 is TGTGCCAGCAGCCAAGACGGACGGGGGGCCGACTACGAGCAGTACTTC. Its translation is CASSQDGRGADYEQYF.

The chain uses TRBV19 and TRBJ2-1, with D possibly being TRBD1 (6 bases). Trimming cost V 1 base and J 6 bases, with 16 bases left between them. Per germline, CDR1 LNHDA and CDR2 SQIVND (reference sequence). This CDR3 has 16 residues. CDR3 DNA: TGTGCCAGTAGTATAGCTTTGGCAGGGGCTATCAATGAGCAGTTCTTC. Translated, it gives CASSIALAGAINEQFF.

V and J are TRBV7-3 and TRBJ1-2, with TRBD1 matching 7 bases. Germline lookup yields CDR1 SGHTA and CDR2 FQGTGA. The V and J ends lost 1 base and 5 bases, in that order; junction bases with no gene match: 34. The CDR3 covers 24 residues. The CDR3 bases are TGTGCCAGCAGCTTAATAGGGGAGAGGGGGTACGGACGCCCAAACAGGGGCCCCATATATGGCTACACCTTC. Protein product: CASSLIGERGYGRPNRGPIYGYTF. The full variable domain, its missing parts supplied by reference TRBV7-3 and TRBJ1-2, is GAGVSQTPSNKVTEKGKYVELRCDPISGHTALYWYRQSLGQGPEFLIYFQGTGAADDSGLPNDRFFAVRPEGSVSTLKIQRTERGDSAVYLCASSLIGERGYGRPNRGPIYGYTFGSGTRLTVV.

V gene TRBV5-5 combines with J gene TRBJ2-1; 10 nucleotides line up with TRBD2. Germline CDR1 reads SGHKS; CDR2 reads YYEKEE (reference sequence). The CDR3 totals 16 residues. V lost 0 bases and J lost 3; bases outside the gene matches: 3. In DNA, the CDR3 is TGTGCCAGCAGCTTGGGGACTAGCGGCTACTACAATGAGCAGTTCTTC. Its translation is CASSLGTSGYYNEQFF.

The chain employs TRBV5-1 and TRBJ1-1; 9 nucleotides match TRBD1. Unmatched junction bases numbered 10, after V lost 4 bases and J lost 6 bases. The V gene's germline CDR1 is SGHRS and CDR2 YFSETQ. The CDR3 covers 15 residues. The CDR3: CASSRTGTGTAEAFF. CDR3 nucleotide sequence: TGCGCCAGCAGCAGAACCGGGACAGGGACGGCTGAAGCTTTCTTT.

This clone was detected once. The rearrangement links TRBV7-9 to TRBJ2-7; D might be TRBD1 (6 bases). Germline-derived CDR1 and CDR2 are SEHNR and FQNEAQ (reference sequence). This CDR3 region has 16 residues. Trimming removed 0 bases from V and 0 bases from J, with 12 bases in between. The CDR3 protein is CASSLAPGAPSYEQYF. As DNA, the CDR3 is TGTGCCAGCAGCTTAGCCCCAGGGGCCCCCTCCTACGAGCAGTACTTC.

The chain carries TRBV7-2 and TRBJ2-1; maybe TRBD2 (6 bases). The germline CDR1 and CDR2 sequences are SGHTA and FQGNSA. The CDR3 spans 15 residues. V dropped 0 bases and J dropped 8 bases, with 14 bases sitting between them. The CDR3 loop is CASSLAAGIAHEQFF. As DNA, the CDR3 is TGTGCCAGCAGCTTAGCGGCGGGAATAGCCCATGAGCAGTTCTTC.

The rearrangement links TRBV7-2 to TRBJ1-6; 7 nucleotides align to TRBD1. J was trimmed by 7 bases and V by 4 bases; bases with no gene match: 13. The CDR3 runs to 17 residues. The V gene's germline CDR1 is SGHTA and CDR2 FQGNSA. The CDR3 DNA is TGTGCCAGCAGCTCCGATACAAGACAGGGAAGAAATTCACCCCTCCACTTT. This gives the protein CASSSDTRQGRNSPLHF. The full variable domain, in which reference TRBV7-2 and TRBJ1-6 provide the parts outside the CDR3, is GAGVSQSPSNKVTEKGKDVELRCDPISGHTALYWYRQSLGQGLEFLIYFQGNSAPDKSGLPSDRFSAERTGGSVSTLTIQRTQQEDSAVYLCASSSDTRQGRNSPLHFGNGTRLTVT.

The rearrangement joins TRBV11-3 to TRBJ1-5, with TRBD1 identical over 7 bases. The CDR3 extends over 16 amino acids. V was clipped by 3 bases and J by 3 bases; unmatched bases: 8. Germline CDR1 SGHNT, CDR2 YENEEA. For the CDR3, the DNA is TGTGCCAGCAGCTTCAAAGGGGGCGTCATCAATCAGCCCCAGCATTTT. Its protein product is CASSFKGGVINQPQHF.